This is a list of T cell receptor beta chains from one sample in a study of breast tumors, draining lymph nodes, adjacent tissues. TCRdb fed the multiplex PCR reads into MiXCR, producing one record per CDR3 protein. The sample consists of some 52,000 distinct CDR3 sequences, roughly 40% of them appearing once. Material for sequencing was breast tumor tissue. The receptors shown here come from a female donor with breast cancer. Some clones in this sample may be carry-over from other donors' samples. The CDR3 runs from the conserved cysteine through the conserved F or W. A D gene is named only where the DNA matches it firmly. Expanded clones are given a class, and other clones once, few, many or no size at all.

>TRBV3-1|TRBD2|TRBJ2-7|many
CASSLGIAGGYEQYF
TGTGCCAGCAGCCTCGGGATAGCGGGGGGCTACGAGCAGTACTTC
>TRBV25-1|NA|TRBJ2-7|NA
CASSATSRGTYEQYF
TGTGCCAGCAGTGCTACCAGCAGAGGGACCTACGAGCAGTACTTC
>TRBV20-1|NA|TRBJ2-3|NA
CSASLTGIQTSNEQYF
TGCAGTGCTTCTTTGACGGGCATCCAAACCAGTAATGAGCAGTATTTT
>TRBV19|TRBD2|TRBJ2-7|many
CASSIVRESPLQYF
TGTGCCAGTAGTATAGTGCGGGAGTCCCCCCTTCAGTACTTC
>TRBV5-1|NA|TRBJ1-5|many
CASSSTTSIGGNQPQHF
TGCGCCAGCAGCTCTACCACTTCGATCGGTGGCAATCAGCCCCAGCATTTT
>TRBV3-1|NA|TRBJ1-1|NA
CASSQWGATEAFF
TGTGCCAGCAGCCAGTGGGGAGCTACTGAAGCTTTCTTT
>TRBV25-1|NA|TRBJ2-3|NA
CASSARPWGEDTQYF
TGTGCCAGCAGTGCTAGGCCTTGGGGGGAGGATACGCAGTATTTT
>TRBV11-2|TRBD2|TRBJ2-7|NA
CASSLDGGGLKRLALAYEQYF
TGTGCCAGCAGCTTAGACGGGGGGGGCCTAAAACGACTAGCATTGGCTTACGAGCAGTACTTC
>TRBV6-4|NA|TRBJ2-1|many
CASSDGGNYEQFF
TGTGCCAGCAGTGATGGCGGGAACTATGAGCAGTTCTTC
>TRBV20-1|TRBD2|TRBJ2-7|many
CSARKLAGVIVQYF
TGCAGTGCCAGAAAGTTAGCGGGAGTAATTGTGCAGTACTTC
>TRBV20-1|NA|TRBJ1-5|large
CSARDGQPQHF
TGCAGTGCTAGAGACGGACAGCCCCAGCATTTT
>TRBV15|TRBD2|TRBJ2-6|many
CATSREGVGGGANVLTF
TGTGCCACCAGCAGAGAGGGGGTGGGGGGGGGGGCCAACGTCCTGACTTTC
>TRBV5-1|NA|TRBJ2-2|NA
CASSLGQSTGELFF
TGCGCCAGCAGCTTGGGGCAGTCTACCGGGGAGCTGTTTTTT
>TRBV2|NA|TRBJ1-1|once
CASSGRGGTSTFF
TGTGCCAGCAGTGGACGCGGGGGGACTTCGACTTTCTTT
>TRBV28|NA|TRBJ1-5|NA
CVSMSLRSNQPQHF
TGTGTCAGCATGAGTCTCCGGTCCAATCAGCCCCAGCATTTT
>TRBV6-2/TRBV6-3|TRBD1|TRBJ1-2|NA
CACSTTGTYGYTF
TGTGCCTGCAGTACGACAGGGACCTATGGCTACACCTTC
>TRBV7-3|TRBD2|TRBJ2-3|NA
CASRTSGTDTQYF
TGTGCCAGCAGGACTAGCGGCACAGATACGCAGTATTTT
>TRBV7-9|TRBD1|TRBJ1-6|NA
CASSYGRGRSDNSPLHF
TGCGCCAGCAGCTATGGGAGGGGGCGATCCGATAATTCACCCCTCCACTTT
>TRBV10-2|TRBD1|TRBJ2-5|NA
CASSESDRGRTQYF
TGCGCCAGCAGTGAGTCGGACAGGGGAAGGACCCAGTACTTC
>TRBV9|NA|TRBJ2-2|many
CASTLDGWAAGELFF
TGTGCCAGCACCCTTGATGGGTGGGCCGCCGGGGAGCTGTTTTTT
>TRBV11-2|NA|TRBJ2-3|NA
CASSLVSSGSTDTQYF
TGTGCCAGCAGCTTAGTGAGTAGCGGAAGCACAGATACGCAGTATTTT
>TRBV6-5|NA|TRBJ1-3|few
CAGRLGTGNTIYF
TGTGCCGGCAGACTCGGGACTGGAAACACCATATATTTT
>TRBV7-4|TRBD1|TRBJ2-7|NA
CASSQWGQGVYEQYF
TGTGCCAGCAGCCAATGGGGACAGGGGGTTTACGAGCAGTACTTC
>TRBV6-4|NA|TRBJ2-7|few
CASSVTGSSYGQYF
TGTGCCAGCAGCGTAACAGGGAGCTCCTACGGGCAGTACTTC
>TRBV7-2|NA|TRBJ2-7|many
CASSLTGTPYEQYF
TGTGCCAGCAGCTTGACAGGAACCCCCTACGAGCAGTACTTC
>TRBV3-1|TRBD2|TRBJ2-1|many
CASSPLAGSLSNEQFF
TGTGCCAGCAGCCCTTTAGCGGGCTCTCTGTCGAATGAGCAGTTCTTC
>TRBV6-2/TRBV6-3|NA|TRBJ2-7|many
CASSDKIRVFPPQYEQYF
TGTGCCAGCAGTGACAAGATCAGGGTCTTCCCCCCCCAATACGAGCAGTACTTC
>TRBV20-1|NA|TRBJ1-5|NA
CSARRDSNQPRHF
TGCAGTGCTAGACGAGACAGCAATCAGCCCCGGCATTTT
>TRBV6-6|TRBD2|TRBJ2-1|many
CASSNSGGSYNEQFF
TGTGCCAGCAGTAATAGCGGGGGATCCTACAATGAGCAGTTCTTC
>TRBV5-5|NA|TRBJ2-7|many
CASSSRGYGYEQYF
TGTGCCAGCAGCTCGCGAGGATACGGCTACGAGCAGTACTTC
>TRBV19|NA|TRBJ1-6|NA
CVSRGTGPSPSPLHF
TGTGTCAGTCGAGGAACGGGACCGTCCCCGTCACCCCTCCACTTT
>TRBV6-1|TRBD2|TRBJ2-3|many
CASSEYSGRARVDTQYF
TGTGCCAGCAGTGAATATAGCGGGAGGGCCAGAGTAGATACGCAGTATTTT
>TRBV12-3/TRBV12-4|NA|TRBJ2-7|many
CASSFWRYEQYF
TGTGCCAGCAGTTTTTGGCGGTACGAGCAGTACTTC
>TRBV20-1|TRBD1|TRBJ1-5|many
CSADFNRDRSQPQHF
TGCAGTGCTGACTTCAACCGGGACAGATCTCAGCCCCAGCATTTT
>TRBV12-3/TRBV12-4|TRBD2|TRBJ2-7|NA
CASSSGLAGGLRREQYF
TGTGCCAGCAGCTCGGGACTAGCGGGAGGGCTTAGAAGGGAGCAGTACTTC
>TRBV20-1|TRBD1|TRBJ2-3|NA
CSALHGTGISTDTQYF
TGCAGTGCTCTCCATGGGACAGGAATTAGCACAGATACGCAGTATTTT
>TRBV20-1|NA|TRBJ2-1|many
CSARDLGTPYNEQFF
TGCAGTGCTAGAGATCTGGGGACCCCATACAATGAGCAGTTCTTC
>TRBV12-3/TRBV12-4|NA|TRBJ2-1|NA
CAGTLPGQLSNEQFF
TGTGCCGGCACCCTCCCGGGCCAACTTTCCAATGAGCAGTTCTTC
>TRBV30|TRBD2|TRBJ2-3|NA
CAWRRASGRWRPDTQYF
TGTGCCTGGAGAAGGGCTAGCGGGAGGTGGCGGCCAGATACGCAGTATTTT
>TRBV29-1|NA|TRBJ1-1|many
CSVESSLNTEAFF
TGCAGCGTTGAGTCCAGCCTGAACACTGAAGCTTTCTTT
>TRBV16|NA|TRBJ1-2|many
CASSQSGRGNYGYTF
TGTGCCAGCAGCCAATCTGGCAGGGGCAACTATGGCTACACCTTC
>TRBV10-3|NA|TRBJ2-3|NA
CAIRATGYNEQYF
TGTGCCATCAGAGCGACTGGTTACAATGAGCAGTATTTT
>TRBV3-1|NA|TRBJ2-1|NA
CASISTPGREQFF
TGTGCCAGCATCTCCACCCCCGGCCGTGAGCAGTTCTTC
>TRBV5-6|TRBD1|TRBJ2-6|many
CASSLRGHGANVLTF
TGTGCCAGCAGCTTAAGGGGGCACGGGGCCAACGTCCTGACTTTC
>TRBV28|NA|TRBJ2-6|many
CASSLGEDLTF
TGTGCCAGCAGTTTAGGGGAGGACCTGACTTTC
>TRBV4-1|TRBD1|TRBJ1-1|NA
CASSPINLDRDRGAGAFF
TGCGCCAGCAGCCCTATTAACCTAGACCGGGACAGAGGGGCTGGTGCTTTCTTT
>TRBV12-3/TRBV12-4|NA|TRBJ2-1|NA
CASSSPRVTYNEQFF
TGTGCCAGCAGTTCCCCCAGGGTTACCTACAATGAGCAGTTCTTC
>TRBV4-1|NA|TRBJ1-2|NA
CASSRGPGGVGYTF
TGCGCCAGCAGCCGAGGACCGGGCGGGGTTGGCTACACCTTC
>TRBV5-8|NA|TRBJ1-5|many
CASSLDPSRPQHF
TGTGCCAGCAGCTTGGACCCATCCCGACCCCAGCATTTT